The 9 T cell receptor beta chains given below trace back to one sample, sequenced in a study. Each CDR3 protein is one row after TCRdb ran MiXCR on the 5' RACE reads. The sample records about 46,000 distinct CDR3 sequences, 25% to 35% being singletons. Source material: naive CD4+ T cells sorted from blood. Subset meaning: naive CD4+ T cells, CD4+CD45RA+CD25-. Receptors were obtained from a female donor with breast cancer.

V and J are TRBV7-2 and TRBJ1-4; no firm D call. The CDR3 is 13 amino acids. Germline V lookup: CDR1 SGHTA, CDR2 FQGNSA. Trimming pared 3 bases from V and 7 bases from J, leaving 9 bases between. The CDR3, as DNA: TGTGCCAGCAGCTTCTCGACGTTTGAAAAACTGTTTTTT. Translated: CASSFSTFEKLFF.

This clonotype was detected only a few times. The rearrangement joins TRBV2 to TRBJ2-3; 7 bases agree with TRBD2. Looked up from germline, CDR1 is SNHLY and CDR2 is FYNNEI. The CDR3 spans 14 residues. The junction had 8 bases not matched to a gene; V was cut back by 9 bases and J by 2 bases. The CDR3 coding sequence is TGTGCCAGTGGGGCGCTAGCGGACACAGATACGCAGTATTTT. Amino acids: CASGALADTDTQYF.

The CDR3 sequence is CASSVRTANTGELFF. The DNA for the CDR3 is TGTGCCAGCAGCGTGAGGACAGCCAACACCGGGGAGCTGTTTTTT. J is TRBJ2-2 and V is TRBV9; D is perhaps TRBD1 (6 bases). This CDR3 is 15 amino acids long. The V and J ends lost 2 bases and 2 bases respectively, with 10 bases between them. Germline CDR1 and CDR2: SGDLS and YYNGEE.

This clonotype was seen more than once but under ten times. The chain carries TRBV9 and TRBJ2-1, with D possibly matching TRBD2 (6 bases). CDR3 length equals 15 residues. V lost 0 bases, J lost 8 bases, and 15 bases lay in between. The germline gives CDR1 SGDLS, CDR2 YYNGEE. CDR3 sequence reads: CASSVVSLAKDEQFF. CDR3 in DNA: TGTGCCAGCAGCGTAGTGAGTCTAGCGAAGGATGAGCAGTTCTTC. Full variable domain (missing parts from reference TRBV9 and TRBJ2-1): DSGVTQTPKHLITATGQRVTLRCSPRSGDLSVYWYQQSLDQGLQFLIQYYNGEERAKGNILERFSAQQFPDLHSELNLSSLELGDSALYFCASSVVSLAKDEQFFGPGTRLTVL.

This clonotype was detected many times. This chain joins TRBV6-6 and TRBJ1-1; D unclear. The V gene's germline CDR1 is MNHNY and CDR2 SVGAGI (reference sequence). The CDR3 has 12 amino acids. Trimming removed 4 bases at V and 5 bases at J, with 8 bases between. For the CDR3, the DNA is TGTGCCAGCAGTTCTCGGTTTACTGAAGCTTTCTTT. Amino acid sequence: CASSSRFTEAFF.

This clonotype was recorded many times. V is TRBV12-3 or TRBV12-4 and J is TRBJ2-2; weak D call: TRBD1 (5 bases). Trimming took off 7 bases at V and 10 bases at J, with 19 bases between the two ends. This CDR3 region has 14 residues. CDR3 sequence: CASIKGQLVQELFF. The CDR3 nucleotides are TGTGCCAGCATAAAGGGGCAGTTAGTTCAGGAGCTGTTTTTT.

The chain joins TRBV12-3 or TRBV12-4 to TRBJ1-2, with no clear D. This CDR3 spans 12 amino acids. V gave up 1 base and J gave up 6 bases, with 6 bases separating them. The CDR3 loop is CASSLGQHGYTF. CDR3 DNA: TGTGCCAGCAGTTTAGGGCAACATGGCTACACCTTC.

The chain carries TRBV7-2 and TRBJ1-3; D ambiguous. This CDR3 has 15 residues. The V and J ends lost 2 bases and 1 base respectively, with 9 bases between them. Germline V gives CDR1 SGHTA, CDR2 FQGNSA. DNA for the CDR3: TGTGCCAGCAGCTTATCCCAGCTTTCTGGAAACACCATATATTTT. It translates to CASSLSQLSGNTIYF. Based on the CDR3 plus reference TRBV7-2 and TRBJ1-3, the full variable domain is GAGVSQSPSNKVTEKGKDVELRCDPISGHTALYWYRQSLGQGLEFLIYFQGNSAPDKSGLPSDRFSAERTGGSVSTLTIQRTQQEDSAVYLCASSLSQLSGNTIYFGEGSWLTVV.

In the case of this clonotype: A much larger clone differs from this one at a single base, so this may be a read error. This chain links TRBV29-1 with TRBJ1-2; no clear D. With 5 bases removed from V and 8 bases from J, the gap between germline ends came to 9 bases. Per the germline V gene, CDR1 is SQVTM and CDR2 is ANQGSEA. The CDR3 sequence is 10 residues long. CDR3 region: CSVCGKGYTF. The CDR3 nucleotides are TGCAGCGTTTGTGGAAAGGGCTACACCTTC.